Sequencing of this TCR beta chain was carried out in a study of Graves' ophthalmopathy and Graves' hyperthyroidism. The ends were cut back, 3 bases at V and 5 bases at J, with 12 bases in the middle. Per the germline V gene, CDR1 is KGHDR and CDR2 is SFDVKD. The CDR3 has 15 residues. This clonotype has a count of ten or more. The TCR beta CDR3 regions underwent amplification from RNA transcripts. First-round RT-PCR with HTBI primers preceded a second-round multiplex PCR. MiXCR, applied by TCRdb to the multiplex PCR reads, yields one record per CDR3 protein. Among approximately 1.2 million distinct CDR3 sequences, roughly 35% were seen once, and the ten largest hold around 10%.

The specimen was peripheral blood or thyroid tissue (not recorded which). The clonotype was recovered from an adult man with Graves' hyperthyroidism. The chain joins TRBV24-1 to TRBJ1-4, with D perhaps matching TRBD1 (5 bases). CDR3 sequence (DNA): TGTGCCACCAGTGATACGACAGCGGGGAATGAAAAACTGTTTTTT. Residues: CATSDTTAGNEKLFF.